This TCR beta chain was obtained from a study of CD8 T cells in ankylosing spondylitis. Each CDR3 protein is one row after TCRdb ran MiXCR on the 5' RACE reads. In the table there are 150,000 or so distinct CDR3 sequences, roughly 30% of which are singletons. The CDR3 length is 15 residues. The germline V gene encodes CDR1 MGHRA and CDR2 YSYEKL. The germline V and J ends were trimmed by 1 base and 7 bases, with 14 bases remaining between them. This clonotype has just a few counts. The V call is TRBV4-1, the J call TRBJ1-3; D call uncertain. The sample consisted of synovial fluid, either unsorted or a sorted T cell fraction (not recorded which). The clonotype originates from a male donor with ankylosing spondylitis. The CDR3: CASSQAGDLWNTIYF. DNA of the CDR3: TGCGCCAGCAGCCAAGCTGGGGATCTCTGGAACACCATATATTTT.